The entry that follows covers one T cell receptor beta chain sequence. What it binds is unknown. These data belong to a study of OX40 agonist ivuxolimab in advanced cancers. Study as a whole: Six ivuxolimab dose levels, 0.01 to 10 mg/kg, were given intravenously every 2 weeks.

The V and J ends lost 1 base and 1 base, in that order; junction bases with no gene match: 4. Germline loops: CDR1 SGHDT, CDR2 YYEEEE. The CDR3 is 15 amino acids. The data were produced by immunoSEQ multiplex PCR, yet TCRdb's version contains in-frame clones alone and is incomplete. The data show under 80,000 clones, more than 70% seen once. Blood draws occurred at baseline, cycle 4 day 1, and cycle 7 day 1. General study findings and limits: Expanded clones were, on average, more numerous in CD8+ T cells than in CD4+.

Sample: CD4+ or CD8+ T cells sorted from blood, taken in a trial of the OX40 agonist ivuxolimab. V usage is TRBV5-6 and J usage is TRBJ1-1; 7 bases match TRBD1. The sequence was collected from an adult with an advanced solid tumor such as melanoma, head and neck, liver or kidney cancer. In DNA form, the CDR3 reads TGTGCCAGCAGCTTGTCTGACAGGGCGAACACTGAAGCTTTCTTT. The encoded protein is CASSLSDRANTEAFF.